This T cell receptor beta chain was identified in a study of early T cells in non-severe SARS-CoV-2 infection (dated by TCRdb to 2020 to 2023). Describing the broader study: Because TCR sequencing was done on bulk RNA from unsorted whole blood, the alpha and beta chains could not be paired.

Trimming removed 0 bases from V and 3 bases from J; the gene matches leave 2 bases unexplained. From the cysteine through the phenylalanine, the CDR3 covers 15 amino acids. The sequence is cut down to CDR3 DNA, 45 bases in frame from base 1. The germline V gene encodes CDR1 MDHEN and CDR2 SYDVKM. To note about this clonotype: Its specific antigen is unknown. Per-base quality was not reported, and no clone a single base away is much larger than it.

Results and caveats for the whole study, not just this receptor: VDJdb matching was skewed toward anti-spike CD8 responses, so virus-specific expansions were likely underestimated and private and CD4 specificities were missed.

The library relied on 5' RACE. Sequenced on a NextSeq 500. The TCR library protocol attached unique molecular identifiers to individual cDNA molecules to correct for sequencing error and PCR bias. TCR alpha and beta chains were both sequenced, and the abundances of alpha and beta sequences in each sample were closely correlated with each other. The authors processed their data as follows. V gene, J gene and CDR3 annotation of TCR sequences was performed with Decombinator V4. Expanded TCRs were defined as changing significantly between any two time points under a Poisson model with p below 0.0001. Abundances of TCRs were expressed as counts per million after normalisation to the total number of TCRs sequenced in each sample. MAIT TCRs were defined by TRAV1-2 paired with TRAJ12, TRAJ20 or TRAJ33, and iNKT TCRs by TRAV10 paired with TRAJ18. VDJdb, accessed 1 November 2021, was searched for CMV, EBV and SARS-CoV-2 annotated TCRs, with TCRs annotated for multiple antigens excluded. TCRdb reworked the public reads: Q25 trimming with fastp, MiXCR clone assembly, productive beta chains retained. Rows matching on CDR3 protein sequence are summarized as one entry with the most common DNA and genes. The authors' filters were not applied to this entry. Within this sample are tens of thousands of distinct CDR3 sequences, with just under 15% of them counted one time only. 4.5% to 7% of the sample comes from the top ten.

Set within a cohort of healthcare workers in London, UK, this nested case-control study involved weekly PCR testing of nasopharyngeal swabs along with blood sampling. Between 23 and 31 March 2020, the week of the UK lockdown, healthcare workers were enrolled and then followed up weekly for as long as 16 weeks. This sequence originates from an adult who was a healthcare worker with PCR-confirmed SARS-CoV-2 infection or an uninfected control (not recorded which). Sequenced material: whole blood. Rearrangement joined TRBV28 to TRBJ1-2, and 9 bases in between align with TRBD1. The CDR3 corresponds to CASSLWGQGDYGYTF. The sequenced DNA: TGTGCCAGCAGTTTATGGGGACAGGGCGACTATGGCTACACCTTC.